The 12 T cell receptor beta chains listed next were all sequenced from one sample in a study of Ad26.COV2.S vaccination and SARS-CoV-2 variants. Some clones are missing from TCRdb's copy, which holds only in-frame ones; the method was immunoSEQ multiplex PCR. Seen here are under 150,000 clones, just over 85% observed once, and the top ten hold around 5%. The material sequenced was peripheral blood, taken after recovery from COVID-19. These receptors were taken from a human donor who had recovered from COVID-19.

In regard to this clone: With a much larger clone just one base away, this may be a read error. The J gene is TRBJ1-2, the V gene TRBV27; D uncertain. CDR1 MNHEY and CDR2 SMNVEV come from the germline V gene (reference sequence). V lost 1 base to trimming and J lost 4 bases, with 1 base between them. CDR3 length: 11 amino acids. This CDR3 is CASSLFYGYTF. CDR3 coding DNA: TGTGCCAGCAGTTTATTCTATGGCTACACCTTC.

The J gene is TRBJ2-1, the V gene TRBV10-2; D could derive from TRBD1 or TRBD2 (6 bases each). Germline V gives CDR1 WSHSY, CDR2 SAAADI. The CDR3 runs to 14 residues. Trimming removed 7 bases at V and 9 bases at J, with 19 bases between. The CDR3 bases are TGCGCCAGCACCGGAGGGGGTATTAGTAGTGAGCAGTTCTTC. It translates to CASTGGGISSEQFF.

The V gene is TRBV28, the J gene TRBJ2-2, with unresolved D. The CDR3 extends over 12 amino acids. Germline values: CDR1 MDHEN, CDR2 SYDVKM. The V and J ends lost 6 bases and 2 bases respectively, with 4 bases between them. CDR3 nucleotide sequence: TGTGCCAGCAGAAGAAACACCGGGGAGCTGTTTTTT. Translating gives CASRRNTGELFF. Complete variable domain (other parts from reference TRBV28 and TRBJ2-2): DVKVTQSSRYLVKRTGEKVFLECVQDMDHENMFWYRQDPGLGLRLIYFSYDVKMKEKGDIPEGYSVSREKKERFSLILESASTNQTSMYLCASRRNTGELFFGEGSRLTVL.

The V and J genes are TRBV28 and TRBJ2-7, with D possibly being TRBD1 or TRBD2 (6 bases each). Trimming took off 6 bases at V and 5 bases at J, with 17 bases between the two ends. CDR3 length: 14 amino acids. Germline CDR1 MDHEN, CDR2 SYDVKM. Here the CDR3 reads CASRGGPMRDEQYF. Here the CDR3 DNA reads TGTGCCAGCAGGGGGGGCCCTATGAGGGACGAGCAGTACTTC.

This clone occurred once. The rearrangement uses TRBV27 and TRBJ1-2; D may be TRBD1 (5 bases). The length of the CDR3 is 15 residues. Trimming pared 5 bases from V and 8 bases from J, leaving 21 bases between. The germline V gene has CDR1 MNHEY and CDR2 SMNVEV (reference sequence). The CDR3 sequence is CASSVLAQGVGGYTF. CDR3 bases: TGTGCCAGCAGTGTTCTAGCCCAAGGGGTCGGAGGCTACACCTTC.

The chain uses TRBV28 and TRBJ2-3; 13 bases align to TRBD2. This CDR3 is 16 amino acids long. CDR1 MDHEN and CDR2 SYDVKM come from the germline V gene. V shed 5 bases, J shed 2 bases, and the junction held 4 bases outside the gene matches. CDR3 DNA: TGTGCCAGCAGTGGACTAGCGGGAGATTTCACAGATACGCAGTATTTT. Translation: CASSGLAGDFTDTQYF.

This clone has more than one count but fewer than ten. This chain links TRBV6-5 with TRBJ1-6, with D tentatively TRBD1 (5 bases). CDR3 size: 16 residues. V lost 0 bases, J lost 7 bases, and 13 bases lay in between. Germline V gives CDR1 MNHEY, CDR2 SVGAGI. The CDR3 nucleotides are TGTGCCAGCAGTTACTCGCGGGAGGCAGGGAATTCACCCCTCCACTTT. Its protein product is CASSYSREAGNSPLHF.

V is TRBV7-2 and J is TRBJ1-6, with D perhaps TRBD1 (6 bases). The V end lost 5 bases, the J end lost 7 bases, and 15 bases lay between the germline ends. Germline values: CDR1 SGHTA, CDR2 FQGNSA. CDR3 length: 15 residues. CDR3 amino acids: CASSITGLRNSPLHF. The CDR3 DNA follows: TGTGCCAGCAGCATAACAGGGCTAAGAAATTCACCCCTCCACTTT. Variable domain in full (rest from reference TRBV7-2 and TRBJ1-6): GAGVSQSPSNKVTEKGKDVELRCDPISGHTALYWYRQSLGQGLEFLIYFQGNSAPDKSGLPSDRFSAERTGGSVSTLTIQRTQQEDSAVYLCASSITGLRNSPLHFGNGTRLTVT.

As for this clone: Relative to the germline gene, one junction end is altered; a read error may explain this. The CDR3 DNA reads as TGTGCCAGCAGTTTAGGGGGAGGGGGCAGGAAGAACACTGAAGCTTTCTTT. This sequence encodes CASSLGGGGRKNTEAFF. The genes are TRBV7-9 and TRBJ1-1; 7 bases map to TRBD1. The V gene's germline CDR1 is SEHNR and CDR2 FQNEAQ (reference sequence). This CDR3 has 17 amino acids.

This clone has a handful of counts. The rearrangement joins TRBV28 to TRBJ1-5, with D unclear. Trimming pared 2 bases from V and 6 bases from J, leaving 5 bases between. The CDR3 contains 12 residues. Per the germline V gene, CDR1 is MDHEN and CDR2 is SYDVKM. The CDR3: CASSLEPQPQHF. The CDR3 DNA sequence: TGTGCCAGCAGTTTAGAGCCTCAGCCCCAGCATTTT.

This rearrangement joins TRBV6-5 to TRBJ2-5; D is unresolved. This CDR3 is built from 13 residues. With 4 bases removed from V and 9 bases from J, the gap between germline ends came to 15 bases. From germline, CDR1 is MNHEY and CDR2 SVGAGI. The DNA of the CDR3 is TGTGCCAGCAGTTTAGGTATCCACGGAGCCCAGTACTTC. It encodes CASSLGIHGAQYF.

The chain uses TRBV7-8 and TRBJ1-2; D not resolved. V lost 6 bases to trimming and J lost 3 bases, with 11 bases between them. The CDR3 totals 13 residues. In germline, CDR1 is SGHVS, CDR2 FQNEAQ. The CDR3 sequence is CASRIAPDYGYTF. The DNA of the CDR3 is TGTGCCAGCAGGATCGCGCCCGACTATGGCTACACCTTC.